Each of the 15 T cell receptor beta chains below was sequenced from the same sample in a study of breast tumors, draining lymph nodes, adjacent tissues. Each CDR3 protein is one row after TCRdb ran MiXCR on the multiplex PCR reads. The sample holds about 89,000 distinct CDR3 sequences; approximately 28% are singletons and the top ten take 7.5% to 10%. Breast cancer patients provided tissue from their axillary draining lymph nodes. The sample consisted of axillary lymph node tissue. The receptors derive from a female donor with breast cancer. Some clones in this sample may be carry-over from other donors' samples.

This clonotype came up many times. This sequence joins TRBV7-2 and TRBJ2-7, with D perhaps being TRBD1 or TRBD2 (5 bases each). V lost 5 bases and J 0 bases, leaving 14 bases between the germline ends. This CDR3 has 15 residues. From germline, CDR1 is SGHTA and CDR2 FQGNSA. CDR3 region: CASSTGATLSYEQYF. The CDR3, as DNA: TGTGCCAGCAGCACCGGGGCTACTCTCTCCTACGAGCAGTACTTC.

This clonotype was recorded many times. The chain couples TRBV29-1 to TRBJ2-5, with no clear D. Germline V gene lookup returns CDR1 SQVTM and CDR2 ANQGSEA. The CDR3 is 11 residues long. The V gene lost 2 bases and the J gene lost 4 bases, with 5 bases spanning the gap. The CDR3 loop is CSVERGETQYF. Here the CDR3 DNA reads TGCAGCGTTGAACGCGGAGAGACCCAGTACTTC.

The chain recombines TRBV20-1 with TRBJ1-3; 9 nucleotides align to TRBD1. The V gene end was trimmed by 4 bases and the J gene end by 0 bases; junction bases not matched to a gene: 7. Germline-derived CDR1 and CDR2 are DFQATT and SNEGSKA (reference sequence). The CDR3 extends over 16 amino acids. DNA of the CDR3: TGCAGTGCTACCTCTTTGACAGGGGGCTCTGGAAACACCATATATTTT. It is translated as CSATSLTGGSGNTIYF.

This clonotype has at least ten counts. J is TRBJ2-4 and V is TRBV4-3; D is unclear. Per the germline V gene, CDR1 is LGHNA and CDR2 is YSLEER. The CDR3 is made up of 16 amino acids. The V and J ends lost 0 bases and 8 bases respectively, with 17 bases between them. The CDR3 bases are TGCGCCAGCAGCCAAGATGTTTCGAGGTGGGAAGACATTCAGTACTTC. It encodes CASSQDVSRWEDIQYF.

This clonotype was observed at least ten times. The V call is TRBV28, the J call TRBJ2-5; 9 bases are shared with TRBD2. This CDR3 spans 16 amino acids. Germline loops: CDR1 MDHEN, CDR2 SYDVKM. V trimming: 2 bases; J trimming: 2 bases; junction bases outside the gene matches: 6. The CDR3 DNA follows: TGTGCCAGCAGTTTAACGGCTAGCGGGATACAAGAGACCCAGTACTTC. Its translation: CASSLTASGIQETQYF.

This clonotype has ten or more counts. The chain is built from TRBV24-1 and TRBJ2-5, with D tentatively TRBD1 or TRBD2 (5 bases each). CDR1 KGHDR and CDR2 SFDVKD come from the germline V gene. Trimming removed 2 bases from V and 5 bases from J, with 14 bases in between. CDR3 size: 15 residues. The DNA for the CDR3 is TGTGCCACCAGTGATTCGTTTGGGACGGGGGAGACCCAGTACTTC. It yields the protein CATSDSFGTGETQYF.

At least ten counts were recorded for this clonotype. This rearrangement joins TRBV5-8 to TRBJ1-5, with D uncertain. Per the germline V gene, CDR1 is SGHTS and CDR2 is YDEGEE. CDR3 length equals 15 residues. Trimming stripped 0 bases from V and 4 bases from J, with 11 bases between. The CDR3 is CASSLEGRGNQPQHF. The CDR3 DNA is TGTGCCAGCAGCTTGGAGGGTCGGGGAAATCAGCCCCAGCATTTT. The variable domain in full, completed from reference TRBV5-8 and TRBJ1-5, reads EAGVTQSPTHLIKTRGQQATLRCSPISGHTSVYWYQQALGLGLQFLLWYDEGEERNRGNFPPRFSGRQFPNYSSELNVNALELEDSALYLCASSLEGRGNQPQHFGDGTRLSIL.

This clonotype was observed at least ten times. The CDR3 DNA follows: TGTGCCAGCAGCTCCGGGACCGAAAGCGGTGAGCAGTTCTTC. Translated: CASSSGTESGEQFF. The V and J genes are TRBV12-3 or TRBV12-4 and TRBJ2-1; D tentatively reads TRBD1 or TRBD2 (5 bases each). This CDR3 contains 14 residues. The ends were cut back, 6 bases at V and 9 bases at J, with 18 bases in the middle.

This clonotype came up many times. The CDR3 region is CATSNRGQGYQPQHF. CDR3 DNA sequence: TGTGCCACCAGCAACAGGGGGCAAGGCTATCAGCCCCAGCATTTT. The chain employs TRBV15 and TRBJ1-5, with 9 nucleotides matching TRBD1. Germline CDR1 and CDR2: LNHNV and YYDKDF (reference sequence). The CDR3 consists of 15 residues. The J segment lost 5 bases and the V segment lost 4 bases, leaving 6 bases of the junction unmatched.

This clonotype showed up many times. The chain combines TRBV30 with TRBJ2-5; D is perhaps TRBD2 (6 bases). The germline V and J ends were trimmed by 3 bases and 5 bases, with 19 bases remaining between them. The V gene's germline CDR1 is GTSNPN and CDR2 SVGIG (reference sequence). The CDR3 extends over 15 amino acids. The DNA for the CDR3 is TGTGCCTGGAGGTCGGGAGCGGATCCAGGGGAGACCCAGTACTTC. This translates into CAWRSGADPGETQYF.

This clonotype was detected many times. The rearrangement joins TRBV6-5 to TRBJ2-7; D unresolved. The CDR3 extends over 13 amino acids. Germline V gene lookup returns CDR1 MNHEY and CDR2 SVGAGI. The V and J ends lost 0 bases and 4 bases respectively, with 7 bases between them. The CDR3 is CASSYSANYEQYF. The CDR3 coding sequence is TGTGCCAGCAGTTACTCGGCAAATTACGAGCAGTACTTC.

The V gene is TRBV7-6, the J gene TRBJ1-1; D remains unclear. Per germline, CDR1 SGHVS and CDR2 FNYEAQ. CDR3 length: 11 amino acids. Trimming pared 1 base from V and 10 bases from J, leaving 7 bases between. The CDR3 sequence: CASSLGTRAFF. CDR3 sequence (DNA): TGTGCCAGCAGCTTAGGAACCCGAGCTTTCTTT.

This clonotype was recorded at least ten times. J is TRBJ2-3 and V is TRBV5-1; D remains unclear. This CDR3 spans 13 amino acids. In germline, CDR1 is SGHRS, CDR2 YFSETQ. V lost 3 bases, J lost 1 base, and 6 bases lay in between. The CDR3 protein is CASSSQGTDTQYF. DNA for the CDR3: TGCGCCAGCAGCTCTCAGGGCACAGATACGCAGTATTTT.

This clonotype was detected ten times or more. This chain joins TRBV6-5 and TRBJ2-1, with a possible D match to TRBD2 (6 bases). Trimming cost V 7 bases and J 9 bases, with 19 bases left between them. CDR1 and CDR2 (germline): MNHEY, SVGAGI. This CDR3 comprises 14 residues. CDR3 region: CASTNPGAAGEQFF. In nucleotides, the CDR3 is TGTGCCAGCACAAACCCGGGAGCGGCGGGTGAGCAGTTCTTC.

A remark on this clonotype: One end of the junction varies from germline; a read error may be responsible. The gene calls are TRBV20-1 and TRBJ1-5; tentatively, D is TRBD1 (6 bases). Germline loops: CDR1 DFQATT, CDR2 SNEGSKA (reference sequence). CDR3 size: 14 residues. This CDR3 is CSARDGQPNRPQHF. CDR3 DNA: TGCAGTGCTAGGGACGGACAGCCGAATCGGCCCCAGCATTTT.